One and the same sample provided the 5 T cell receptor beta chains below, sequenced in a study of blood T cell repertoires in COVID-19. Produced via immunoSEQ multiplex PCR; TCRdb's table is partial and in-frame only. Here the sample spans some 270,000 clones, 75% to 90% being singletons. Sequenced material: PBMCs or T cells enriched from blood (not recorded which). These receptors were taken from a woman in her 30s who had recovered from COVID-19.

The V and J genes are TRBV5-1 and TRBJ2-3; a possible D gene is TRBD2 (5 bases). The germline V gene has CDR1 SGHRS and CDR2 YFSETQ. The V end was cut by 4 bases, the J end by 0 bases, with 12 bases between. The CDR3 is 15 amino acids. For the CDR3, the DNA is TGCGCCAGCAGCCCCTCTAGCCCTAGCACAGATACGCAGTATTTT. Translated: CASSPSSPSTDTQYF.

The gene calls are TRBV19 and TRBJ2-7; 9 bases agree with TRBD1. The CDR3 covers 14 residues. The trim removed 6 bases at V and 3 bases at J, leaving 6 bases unmatched. Per germline, CDR1 LNHDA and CDR2 SQIVND (reference sequence). The CDR3 region is CASSQQGASYEQYF. CDR3 in DNA: TGTGCCAGTAGCCAACAGGGGGCTAGCTACGAGCAGTACTTC.

This clone was seen only a few times. This chain links TRBV9 with TRBJ2-2; 9 bases agree with TRBD2. The ends lost 4 bases at V and 1 base at J; junction bases unmatched: 5. The CDR3 is 16 residues long. The germline V gene has CDR1 SGDLS and CDR2 YYNGEE. The CDR3 reads CASSKIAGVNTGELFF. CDR3 in DNA: TGTGCCAGCAGCAAAATAGCGGGGGTGAACACCGGGGAGCTGTTTTTT.

The rearrangement uses TRBV27 and TRBJ1-5; possibly TRBD1 for D (6 bases). The germline V gene has CDR1 MNHEY and CDR2 SMNVEV (reference sequence). V lost 0 bases and J 9 bases, leaving 12 bases between the germline ends. The CDR3 is made up of 14 amino acids. The CDR3 is CASSLSTGGGPQHF. CDR3 sequence (DNA): TGTGCCAGCAGTTTATCGACAGGCGGAGGGCCCCAGCATTTT.

The rearrangement links TRBV7-9 to TRBJ2-5; D may be TRBD2 (6 bases). CDR3 length equals 14 residues. V lost 1 base to trimming and J lost 5 bases, with 11 bases between them. Germline CDR1 SEHNR, CDR2 FQNEAQ (reference sequence). The CDR3 loop reads CASSLERGRETQYF. CDR3 bases: TGTGCCAGCAGCTTAGAACGGGGGAGGGAGACCCAGTACTTC.